This entry concerns a single TCR beta chain. These data belong to a study of blood T cell repertoires in COVID-19. Assay: immunoSEQ multiplex PCR; the TCRdb copy retains only in-frame clones and omits some. The data show some 70,000 clones, just over 85% seen once. There are 14 residues in the CDR3. CDR1 is MNHEY, CDR2 SVGAGI, per germline. The V segment lost 6 bases and the J segment 1 base; nucleotides outside the gene matches: 3. Sequences were obtained from peripheral blood. The genes are TRBV6-5 and TRBJ1-1, with TRBD1 matching 9 bases. This TCR was recovered from a woman aged 55-69 years with acute or convalescent COVID-19. The CDR3 bases are TGTGCCAGCAGACGGGACAGGGCGAACACTGAAGCTTTCTTT. Amino acid sequence: CASRRDRANTEAFF.